This T cell receptor beta chain derives from a study of CD8 T cells in ankylosing spondylitis listed by TCRdb under 2017. Describing the broader study: To find TCR variants linked to disease, the study profiled T cell receptor beta repertoires in ankylosing spondylitis patients and healthy donors. The full study cohort comprised around 25 ankylosing spondylitis patients and 110 or so healthy donors. Samples of peripheral blood were taken, and for ankylosing spondylitis patients, synovial fluid was collected as well. Study-wide conclusions, independent of this receptor: According to the report, matched synovial fluid samples from ankylosing spondylitis patients were significantly enriched for the disease-linked clones. A TCR beta motif of several highly homologous amino acid variants appeared characteristic of blood from ankylosing spondylitis patients. Some of the motif variants had been reported before in the synovial fluid and blood of reactive arthritis patients, a finding that suggests common disease-initiation mechanisms. The disease-linked clones showed a CD8+ phenotype and occurred at relatively low frequencies in peripheral blood.

CDR1 and CDR2, looked up from the germline V gene (reference sequence), are DFQATT and SNEGSKA. The CDR3, cysteine through phenylalanine, is 17 amino acids long. Left in the record is the CDR3 DNA by itself, 51 bases read in frame from the first base. Ends trimmed: V by 6 bases, J by 7 bases; bases unmatched to a gene: 20. About this clonotype itself: No antigen is known for it. No per-base quality is available; no much larger clone lies one base away.

Sequencer: Illumina HiSeq 2500. TCR beta libraries were prepared by quantitative 5'-RACE with molecular barcodes. Turning to the authors' computational methods: Disease-linked TCR variants were identified with a new computational method built on a probabilistic model of VDJ rearrangement. The public reads were reprocessed in TCRdb via fastp at Q25 and MiXCR, keeping in-frame beta chains. Rows with one shared CDR3 protein collapse into an entry with the most common genes and DNA. What appears here as the V and J calls and clone size reflects TCRdb's work, not the paper's. The sample yields about 540,000 distinct CDR3 sequences; about 13% were counted once. 6.8% of the sample rests with the top ten.

This sequence originates from a male donor with ankylosing spondylitis. Here the chain combines TRBV20-1 and TRBJ2-1; 8 bases in the junction line up with TRBD2. The sample taken for sequencing was blood, either unsorted or a sorted T cell fraction (not recorded which). The bases read TGCAGTGCCTGGGCGGGGGGACTCCCTCCTTTTAGGAATGAGCAGTTCTTC. Its translation reads: CSAWAGGLPPFRNEQFF.